This TCR beta chain appears in the sequencing data of a study of CD8 T cells in Susac syndrome. General observations from the study: The study acknowledged a relatively small number of individuals in its TCR sequencing and HLA analysis.

RNA amounts of about 0.5 to 1 ug underwent reverse transcription with random hexamers. A multiplex approach, immunoSEQ multiplex PCR, amplified TCR beta CDR3 across 54 Vbeta and 13 Jbeta. TCRdb used MiXCR to reprocess the immunoSEQ multiplex PCR reads, holding one entry per CDR3 protein. The repertoire holds about 160,000 distinct CDR3 sequences, with approximately 93% as singletons. CDR1 DFQATT and CDR2 SNEGSKA come from the germline V gene (reference sequence). The CDR3 consists of 15 residues. V dropped 2 bases and J dropped 2; count of bases not matched to a gene: 6. Those who served as multiple sclerosis controls were treatment-naive patients with stable or active relapsing-remitting disease. TEMRA cells were FACS-enriched and CD8+ and CD4+ T cells negatively isolated. In this sample, this clonotype turned up a few times. Its specificity is not known.

Sequences were obtained from CD4+ T cells from PBMCs. The source of this sequence is a human donor with multiple sclerosis. The chain has TRBV20-1 and TRBJ1-1; 9 nucleotides line up with TRBD1. The CDR3 DNA follows: TGCAGTGCTAGACCCACGACAGGGGGAAACACTGAAGCTTTCTTT. Translating it yields CSARPTTGGNTEAFF.